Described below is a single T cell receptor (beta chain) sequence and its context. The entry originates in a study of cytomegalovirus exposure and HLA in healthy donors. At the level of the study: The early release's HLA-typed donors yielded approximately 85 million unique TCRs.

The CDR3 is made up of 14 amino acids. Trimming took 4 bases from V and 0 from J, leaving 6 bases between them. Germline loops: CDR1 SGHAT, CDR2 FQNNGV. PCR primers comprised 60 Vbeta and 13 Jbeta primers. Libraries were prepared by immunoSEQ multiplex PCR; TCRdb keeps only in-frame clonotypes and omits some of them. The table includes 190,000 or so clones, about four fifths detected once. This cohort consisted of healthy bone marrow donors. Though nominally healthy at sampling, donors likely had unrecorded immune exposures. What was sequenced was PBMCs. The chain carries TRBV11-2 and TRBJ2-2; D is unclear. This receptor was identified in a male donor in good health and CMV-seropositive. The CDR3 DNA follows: TGTGCCAGCAGCTCTCAGGCGAACACCGGGGAGCTGTTTTTT. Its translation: CASSSQANTGELFF.